This TCR beta chain stems from a study of CD4+ T cells in melanoma. This clone has a handful of counts. The target antigen is unknown. Whole-study results and caveats: CD8+ T cell, macrophage and B cell function reportedly correlated with neoantigen-specific CD4+ T cells. In melanoma, neoantigen-specific CD4+ T cells reportedly differed in differentiation state.

Germline V gene lookup returns CDR1 WNHNN and CDR2 SYGVQD (reference sequence). Trimming shortened V by 6 bases and J by 6 bases, and 14 bases separated the two germline ends. The CDR3 consists of 13 residues. The assay was immunoSEQ multiplex PCR, and TCRdb's table has in-frame clones only and misses some. The sample contains about 110,000 clones, roughly 90% of which appear only once. Sequencing used peripheral blood. This sequence was found in a human donor with melanoma. The chain couples TRBV10-1 to TRBJ1-2; unclear D gene. The CDR3 nucleotides read TGCGCCAGCAGCTCGAAAGCTTTGCATGGCTACACCTTC. Its translation is CASSSKALHGYTF.